This record covers a single TCR beta chain. Antigen: not known. This sample is drawn from a study of radiotherapy plus CTLA-4 blockade in lung cancer. About the study: Objective responses arose in around a sixth of patients, and over 25% experienced disease control. Whole-study results and caveats: Radiotherapy plus ipilimumab was followed by expansion in blood of tumor-derived TCR clones. Reports identified early blood T cell clone dynamics, with interferon-beta, as the best response predictor.

Profiling relied on immunoSEQ multiplex PCR, and the TCRdb table lists in-frame clones only, not all of them. Found here are about 45,000 clones, roughly two thirds of them singletons; the top ten hold roughly 3.5%. CDR1 SGHTA and CDR2 FQGNSA come from the germline V gene. V gave up 5 bases and J gave up 1 base, with 12 bases separating them. The CDR3 totals 16 residues. Ipilimumab CTLA-4 blockade and focal radiation were given to patients with chemo-refractory metastatic non-small-cell lung cancer. The clonotype was recovered from a human donor with non-small cell lung cancer who had a complete response to radiotherapy plus ipilimumab. This chain joins TRBV7-2 and TRBJ1-6; D uncertain. The sequences come from peripheral blood, collected from a patient treated with radiotherapy plus ipilimumab. CDR3 residues: CASSPSGVSYNSPLHF. As DNA, the CDR3 is TGTGCCAGCAGCCCCAGCGGGGTTTCCTATAATTCACCCCTCCACTTT.